This T cell receptor (beta chain) was observed in a study of shared clonotypes between healthy human individuals. This CDR3 comprises 13 residues. The junction had 11 bases not matched to a gene; V was cut back by 11 bases and J by 7 bases. Germline V lookup: CDR1 ENHRY, CDR2 SYGVKD. Clones were read by immunoSEQ multiplex PCR, and TCRdb kept only the in-frame ones, dropping some. This sample has over a million clones, with around 76% found just once. The source material was memory CD4+ T cells sorted from blood. The sample's subset: CD45RA-negative fraction. The gene calls are TRBV10-3 and TRBJ1-2, with 9 nucleotides matching TRBD1. The sequence derives from a man between 18 and 35 years old in good health. CDR3 coding DNA: TGTGCCTCCCCGGACAGGGGATTGGTTGGCTACACCTTC. Residues: CASPDRGLVGYTF.